A selection of T cell receptor beta chains follows, all from one sample in a study of CD8+CD57+ T cells in acquired aplastic anemia. TCRdb re-analysed the reads in MiXCR, keeping a single row per CDR3 protein. Among roughly 130,000 distinct CDR3 sequences listed, 40% to 60% were seen once. The specimen sequenced was sorted CD4+, CD8+, or CD8+CD57+ T cells (not recorded which) from PBMCs. These receptor sequences come from a human donor in good health, serving as a control. CDR3s include the opening cysteine and the closing phenylalanine or tryptophan. A D gene is named only where the DNA matches it firmly. Size is omitted from some rows. Given values are once, few, many or a class for expanded clones.

abundance | j_gene | v_gene | d_gene | CDR3nt | CDR3aa
few | TRBJ1-2 | TRBV29-1 | NA | TGCAGCGCATGGGAGGGGGGCGGAGGTGGCTACACCTTC | CSAWEGGGGGYTF
many | TRBJ2-7 | TRBV6-1 | NA | TGTGCCAGCAGATCCGGGACAAGCCTTTACGAGCAGTACTTC | CASRSGTSLYEQYF
many | TRBJ1-1 | TRBV7-8 | NA | TGTGCCAGCAGCTTAGGGGGGCGGACTGAAGCTTTCTTT | CASSLGGRTEAFF
NA | TRBJ2-7 | TRBV7-9 | TRBD2 | TGTGCCAGCAGCTTGACTAGCGGGGGAAACGAGCAGTACTTC | CASSLTSGGNEQYF
many | TRBJ2-2 | TRBV6-2/TRBV6-3 | NA | TGTGCCAGCAGCTACATCGGGCAGGTTAACACCGGGGAGCTGTTTTTT | CASSYIGQVNTGELFF
NA | TRBJ2-7 | TRBV4-2 | NA | TGTGCCAGCAGCCAAGACTTGGACAGCTACGAGCAGTACTTC | CASSQDLDSYEQYF
NA | TRBJ1-1 | TRBV25-1 | NA | TGTGCCAGCACCTTGACAGCTTCAAATGAAGCTTTCTTT | CASTLTASNEAFF
many | TRBJ2-2 | TRBV6-1 | TRBD1 | TGTGCCAGCAAACGGACAGGAAACACCGGGGAGCTGTTTTTT | CASKRTGNTGELFF
NA | TRBJ1-2 | TRBV19 | NA | TGTGCCAGTTTTCAGGCAAATAACTATGGCTACACCTTC | CASFQANNYGYTF
few | TRBJ2-7 | TRBV19 | NA | TGTGCCAGCAATCCTCGGGGCAGTTCCTACGAGCAGTACTTC | CASNPRGSSYEQYF
many | TRBJ1-1 | TRBV15 | NA | TGTGCCACCAGCAGAGAGCCCGTGAACACTGAAGCTTTCTTT | CATSREPVNTEAFF
many | TRBJ2-5 | TRBV6-1 | TRBD2 | TGTGCCAGCAGTCCATTTCGCGGGGGGCAAGAGACCCAGTACTTC | CASSPFRGGQETQYF
NA | TRBJ1-2 | TRBV5-6 | NA | TGTGCCAGCAGCTTGTATCCACAAAAAGGCTACACCTTC | CASSLYPQKGYTF
NA | TRBJ1-2 | TRBV6-1 | TRBD1 | TGTGCCAGCAGTCCCTCCAGGGGGCAAGGCTACACCTTC | CASSPSRGQGYTF
NA | TRBJ2-1 | TRBV15 | NA | TGTGCCACCAGCGTTCAGGGAGATGAGCAGTTCTTC | CATSVQGDEQFF
NA | TRBJ2-7 | TRBV20-1 | TRBD2 | TGCAGTCTACGGCCTCGGGCGGGGGGGCATAACGAGCAGTACTTC | CSLRPRAGGHNEQYF
many | TRBJ1-1 | TRBV5-1 | NA | TGCGCCAGCAGCTGGGGGGGGAACACTGAAGCTTTCTTT | CASSWGGNTEAFF
NA | TRBJ1-6 | TRBV19 | NA | TGTGCCAGTAGTCCTTCAGACCCGGGGAATTCACCCCTCCACTTT | CASSPSDPGNSPLHF
NA | TRBJ1-2 | TRBV2 | TRBD1 | TGTGCCAGCAGAGGGACAGGGGTATATGGCTACACCTTC | CASRGTGVYGYTF
once | TRBJ2-7 | TRBV25-1 | NA | TGTGCCAGCAGTACCGGCGGACTCATCGAGCAGTACTTC | CASSTGGLIEQYF
NA | TRBJ2-3 | TRBV27 | TRBD2 | TGTGCCAGCAGTTTATTCCTTTTAGGGACTAGCGGGGGTGGTGAGGATACGCAGTATTTT | CASSLFLLGTSGGGEDTQYF
NA | TRBJ1-2 | TRBV4-1 | NA | TGCGCCAGCAGCCAAGATCGGGGGACCCATGGCTACACCTTC | CASSQDRGTHGYTF
NA | TRBJ2-3 | TRBV7-7 | TRBD2 | TGTGCCAGCAGCCAAGGGACTAGTGGCACAGATACGCAGTATTTT | CASSQGTSGTDTQYF
many | TRBJ2-5 | TRBV20-1 | NA | TGCAGTGGGACAGCCCAAGAGACCCAGTACTTC | CSGTAQETQYF
few | TRBJ2-7 | TRBV10-3 | TRBD1 | TGTGCCATCAAAGGGACAGCTTCCCCCTACGAGCAGTACTTC | CAIKGTASPYEQYF
NA | TRBJ2-1 | TRBV29-1 | TRBD2 | TGCAGCGTTGAGACTAGCGGGGGGACCGATGAGCAGTTCTTC | CSVETSGGTDEQFF
many | TRBJ1-4 | TRBV19 | NA | TGTGCCAGTAGTATTGGAAGTAGTAATGAAAAACTGTTTTTT | CASSIGSSNEKLFF
many | TRBJ2-2 | TRBV7-9 | NA | TGTGCCAGCAGAGCCGTCAGCACCGGGGAGCTGTTTTTT | CASRAVSTGELFF
many | TRBJ2-7 | TRBV20-1 | NA | TGCAGTGCCAGACGGACTTCATCCTACGAGCAGTACTTC | CSARRTSSYEQYF
NA | TRBJ2-5 | TRBV5-1 | TRBD1 | TGCGCCAGCAGCTTGTTCCCAGACAGGGAAGAGACCCAGTACTTC | CASSLFPDREETQYF
NA | TRBJ1-1 | TRBV7-9 | NA | TGTGCCACCCGAGCAGTGAACACTGAAGCTTTCTTT | CATRAVNTEAFF
many | TRBJ2-5 | TRBV12-3/TRBV12-4 | NA | TGTGCCAGCAACCTTGGCAGTTACCGAGAGACCCAGTACTTC | CASNLGSYRETQYF
NA | TRBJ1-1 | TRBV18 | NA | TGTGCCAGCTCACCACCCGGGACGACCAACACTGAAGCTTTCTTT | CASSPPGTTNTEAFF
NA | TRBJ1-6 | TRBV7-9 | TRBD1 | TGTGCCAGCAGCCCACAGGGGGCCGCTAATTCACCCCTCCACTTT | CASSPQGAANSPLHF
NA | TRBJ2-1 | TRBV24-1 | NA | TGTGCCACACGGGGGTTCGGGTTAAATGAGCAGTTCTTC | CATRGFGLNEQFF
many | TRBJ1-2 | TRBV5-1 | TRBD1 | TGCGCCAGCAGCGAAGCGCGGGACAGCTATGGCTACACCTTC | CASSEARDSYGYTF
NA | TRBJ2-1 | TRBV6-2/TRBV6-3 | NA | TGTGCCAGCAGTTACTCGAGAAGGGGGGGGTACATTTGGGATGAGCAGTTCTTC | CASSYSRRGGYIWDEQFF
NA | TRBJ2-3 | TRBV7-2 | NA | TGTGCCAGCAGCTCCCACACAGATACGCAGTATTTT | CASSSHTDTQYF
many | TRBJ2-7 | TRBV5-1 | NA | TGCGCCAGCAGCTACCTCTCGGGCAAGTCCTACGAGCAGTACTTC | CASSYLSGKSYEQYF
NA | TRBJ1-2 | TRBV25-1 | NA | TGTGCCAGCAGTGTGCGGGATACCTATGGCTACACCTTC | CASSVRDTYGYTF
many | TRBJ1-2 | TRBV12-3/TRBV12-4 | TRBD1 | TGTGCCAGCAGTTTTAGACAGGGTACTAACTATGGCTACACCTTC | CASSFRQGTNYGYTF
NA | TRBJ1-2 | TRBV5-1 | TRBD1 | TGCGCCAGCAGCTTGGGACTCACAGACAGGGTTAACTATGGCTACACCTTC | CASSLGLTDRVNYGYTF
few | TRBJ1-6 | TRBV19 | NA | TGTGCCAGTAGTATACGGGGACCGAGTTCACCCCTCCACTTT | CASSIRGPSSPLHF
NA | TRBJ2-6 | TRBV7-9 | NA | TGTGCCAGCAGCTTTGGGACTGGGGCCAACGTCCTGACTTTC | CASSFGTGANVLTF
NA | TRBJ2-1 | TRBV29-1 | NA | TGCAGCGTTTACGGACCTCCTACCGATAACTATGAGCAGTTCTTC | CSVYGPPTDNYEQFF
NA | TRBJ2-7 | TRBV7-9 | TRBD1 | TGTGCCAGCAGCTTAGGGGACAGTACCTACGAGCAGTACTTC | CASSLGDSTYEQYF
few | TRBJ2-7 | TRBV10-1 | NA | TGCGCCAGCAGTGAGTCTGGCTACGAGCAGTACTTC | CASSESGYEQYF
NA | TRBJ1-4 | TRBV10-3 | NA | TGTGCCATCAGTGAGTCGGGGGGGTATGAAAAACTGTTTTTT | CAISESGGYEKLFF
NA | TRBJ2-5 | TRBV29-1 | TRBD1 | TGCAGCGTTACCGGGACAGTCCCTCAAGAGACCCAGTACTTC | CSVTGTVPQETQYF
NA | TRBJ1-6 | TRBV10-3 | TRBD1 | TGTGCCATCAGTGACTCGTACCGGGACAGGGAAAACTCACCCCTCCACTTT | CAISDSYRDRENSPLHF
NA | TRBJ2-3 | TRBV2 | TRBD1 | TGTGCCAGCAGCTCTAATGGACAGGGCACAGATACGCAGTATTTT | CASSSNGQGTDTQYF
NA | TRBJ2-7 | TRBV7-2 | NA | TGTGCCAGCAGCGACGAAGGACGGAACCCCTACGAGCAGTACTTC | CASSDEGRNPYEQYF
once | TRBJ1-6 | TRBV19 | NA | TGTGCCAGTCGTGTAGGGAATAATTCACCCCTCCACTTT | CASRVGNNSPLHF
NA | TRBJ1-1 | TRBV7-9 | NA | TGTGCCAGCAGCCTGACGGTTACTGAAGCTTTCTTT | CASSLTVTEAFF
few | TRBJ2-7 | TRBV29-1 | NA | TGCAGTGCAACTGCACAGCTTTCCTGCGAGCAGTACTTC | CSATAQLSCEQYF
many | TRBJ2-1 | TRBV7-3 | TRBD2 | TGTGCCAGCAGCAGAGAGCGGGGGGAACAGTTCTTC | CASSRERGEQFF
many | TRBJ2-7 | TRBV6-1 | NA | TGTGCCAGCAGCCCCGGGAATCAACTCACCTACGAGCAGTACTTC | CASSPGNQLTYEQYF